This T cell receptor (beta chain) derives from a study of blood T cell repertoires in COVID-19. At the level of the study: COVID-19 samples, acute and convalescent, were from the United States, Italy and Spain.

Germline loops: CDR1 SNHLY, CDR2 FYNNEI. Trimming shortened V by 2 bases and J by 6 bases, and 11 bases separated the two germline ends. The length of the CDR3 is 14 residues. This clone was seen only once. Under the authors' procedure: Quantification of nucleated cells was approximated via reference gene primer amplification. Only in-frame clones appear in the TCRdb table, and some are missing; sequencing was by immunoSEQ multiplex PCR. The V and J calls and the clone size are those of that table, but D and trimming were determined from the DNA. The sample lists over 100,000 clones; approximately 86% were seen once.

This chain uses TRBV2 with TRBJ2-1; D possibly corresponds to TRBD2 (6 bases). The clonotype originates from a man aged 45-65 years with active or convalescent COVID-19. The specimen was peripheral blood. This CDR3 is CASSENRGGNEQFF. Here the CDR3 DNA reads TGTGCCAGCAGTGAAAACCGGGGAGGCAATGAGCAGTTCTTC.